The 2 T cell receptor beta chains reported below all come from one sample, sequenced in a study of neoadjuvant anti-PD-1 for oral cavity cancer. Libraries were prepared by immunoSEQ multiplex PCR; TCRdb keeps only in-frame clonotypes and omits some of them. Among around 15,000 clones listed, less than 80% were seen once. This specimen was PBMCs, taken before nivolumab (anti-PD-1) treatment. All receptors come from a person aged 40 to 85 with oral cavity squamous cell carcinoma.

The chain uses TRBV7-8 and TRBJ1-2; TRBD1 matches 10 bases. Per the germline V gene, CDR1 is SGHVS and CDR2 is FQNEAQ. With V trimmed by 2 bases and J by 5 bases, 23 bases remained unmatched. This CDR3 region has 21 residues. The CDR3 protein is CASSLFSGTGEGAGVGYGYTF. CDR3 sequence (DNA): TGTGCCAGCAGCTTATTCTCGGGGACAGGGGAGGGTGCCGGGGTCGGGTATGGCTACACCTTC.

The chain carries TRBV11-2 and TRBJ2-3; 7 bases match TRBD1. Germline V lookup: CDR1 SGHAT, CDR2 FQNNGV. This CDR3 comprises 15 residues. With 0 bases clipped from V and 3 bases from J, the junction kept 3 bases outside the gene matches. As DNA, the CDR3 is TGTGCCAGCAGCTTAGATCAGGGGGAGACAGATACGCAGTATTTT. Residues: CASSLDQGETDTQYF.